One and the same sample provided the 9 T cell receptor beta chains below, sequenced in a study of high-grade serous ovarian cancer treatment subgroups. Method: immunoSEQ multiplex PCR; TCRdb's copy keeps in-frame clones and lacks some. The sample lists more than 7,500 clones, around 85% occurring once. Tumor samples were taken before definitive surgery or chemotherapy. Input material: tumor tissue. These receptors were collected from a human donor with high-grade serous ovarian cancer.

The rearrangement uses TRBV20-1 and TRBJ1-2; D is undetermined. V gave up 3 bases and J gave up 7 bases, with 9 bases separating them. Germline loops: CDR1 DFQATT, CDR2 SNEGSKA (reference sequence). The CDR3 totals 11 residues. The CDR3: CSARGIGGYTF. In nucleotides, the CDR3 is TGCAGTGCTAGGGGAATTGGTGGCTACACCTTC.

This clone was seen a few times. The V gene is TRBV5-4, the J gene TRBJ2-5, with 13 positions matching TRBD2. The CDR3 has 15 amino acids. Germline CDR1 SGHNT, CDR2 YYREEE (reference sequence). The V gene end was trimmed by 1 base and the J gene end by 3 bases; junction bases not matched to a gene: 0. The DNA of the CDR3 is TGTGCCAGCAGCTTGACTAGCGGGAGGGAAGAGACCCAGTACTTC. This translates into CASSLTSGREETQYF.

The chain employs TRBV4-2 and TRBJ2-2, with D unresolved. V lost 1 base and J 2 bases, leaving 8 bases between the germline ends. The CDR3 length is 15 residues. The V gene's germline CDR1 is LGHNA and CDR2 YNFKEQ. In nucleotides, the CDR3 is TGTGCCAGCAGCCAAGTGACGCTTAACACCGGGGAGCTGTTTTTT. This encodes CASSQVTLNTGELFF.

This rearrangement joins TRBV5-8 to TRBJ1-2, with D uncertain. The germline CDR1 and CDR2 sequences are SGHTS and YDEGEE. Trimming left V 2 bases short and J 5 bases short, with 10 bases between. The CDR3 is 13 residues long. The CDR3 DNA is TGTGCCAGCAGCTTCAGTCCTGGGTATGGCTACACCTTC. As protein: CASSFSPGYGYTF.

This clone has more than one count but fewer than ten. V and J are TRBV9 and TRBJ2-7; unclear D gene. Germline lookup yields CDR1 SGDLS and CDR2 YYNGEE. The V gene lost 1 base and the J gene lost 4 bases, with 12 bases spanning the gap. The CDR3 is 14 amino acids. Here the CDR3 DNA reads TGTGCCAGCAGCGTATCCCTAGTGGGGTACGAGCAGTACTTC. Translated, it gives CASSVSLVGYEQYF.

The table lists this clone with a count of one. CDR3 in amino acids: CASREIAGGSYEQYF. As DNA, the CDR3 is TGTGCCAGCAGAGAGATCGCAGGGGGCTCCTACGAGCAGTACTTC. The rearrangement uses TRBV28 and TRBJ2-7; 7 nucleotides agree with TRBD1. V was clipped by 6 bases and J by 0 bases; unmatched bases: 8. The V gene's germline CDR1 is MDHEN and CDR2 SYDVKM. This CDR3 region has 15 residues.

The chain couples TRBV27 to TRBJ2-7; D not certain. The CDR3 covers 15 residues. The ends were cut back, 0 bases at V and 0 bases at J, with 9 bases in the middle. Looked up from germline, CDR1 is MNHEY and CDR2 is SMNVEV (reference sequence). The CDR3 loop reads CASSLSWARSYEQYF. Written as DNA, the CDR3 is TGTGCCAGCAGTTTATCGTGGGCGCGCTCCTACGAGCAGTACTTC.

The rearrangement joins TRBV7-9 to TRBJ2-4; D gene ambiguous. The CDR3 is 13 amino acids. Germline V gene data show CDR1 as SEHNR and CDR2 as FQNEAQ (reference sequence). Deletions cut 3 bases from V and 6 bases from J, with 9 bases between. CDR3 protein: CASSFQTINIQYF. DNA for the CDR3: TGTGCCAGCAGCTTCCAGACGATAAACATTCAGTACTTC.

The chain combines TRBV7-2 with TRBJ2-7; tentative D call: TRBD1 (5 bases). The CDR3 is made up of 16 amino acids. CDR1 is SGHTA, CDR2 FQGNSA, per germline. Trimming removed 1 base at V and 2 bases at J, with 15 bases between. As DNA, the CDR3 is TGTGCCAGCAGCTTAGGACAGACCCGCAAACCCTACGAGCAGTACTTC. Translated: CASSLGQTRKPYEQYF.